These 32 T cell receptor beta chains originate from one sample sequenced in a study of blood T cell repertoires in COVID-19 (dated by TCRdb to about 2020). The library came from the immunoSEQ multiplex PCR assay. This is the immuneACCESS table as TCRdb keeps it, with only in-frame sequences that have V and J called. A part of the clones is gone; compared with another copy, unresolved V genes explain less than half, and the rest is unexplained. The sample includes some 120,000 clones, with over 70% observed a single time. The ten biggest clones cover more than 5% of the sample. Sequenced material: peripheral blood. Source of these receptors: a man older than 75 with active or convalescent COVID-19.

The chain links TRBV11-3 to TRBJ2-2, with TRBD1 as a possible D gene (6 bases). The germline CDR1 and CDR2 sequences are SGHNT and YENEEA. The CDR3 extends over 14 amino acids. Trimming shortened V by 6 bases and J by 4 bases, and 12 bases separated the two germline ends. In nucleotides, the CDR3 is TGTGCCAGCAGAACAGGGTGGGGCACCGGGGAGCTGTTTTTT. Protein: CASRTGWGTGELFF.

The chain uses TRBV7-9 and TRBJ2-4, with 8 bases that match TRBD1. There are 16 residues in the CDR3. Germline assignment: CDR1 SEHNR and CDR2 FQNEAQ (reference sequence). The V gene end was trimmed by 3 bases and the J gene end by 3 bases; junction bases not matched to a gene: 7. This CDR3 is CASSFPGQDYKNIQYF. The CDR3 region has the DNA TGTGCCAGCAGCTTCCCGGGACAGGACTACAAAAACATTCAGTACTTC.

This clone has a handful of counts. The chain recombines TRBV4-3 with TRBJ2-2; no clear D gene. Trimming stripped 0 bases from V and 6 bases from J, with 8 bases between. This CDR3 contains 14 residues. Germline V gene sequence: CDR1 LGHNA, CDR2 YSLEER. CDR3 amino acids: CASSQDFRAGELFF. CDR3 nucleotide sequence: TGCGCCAGCAGCCAAGATTTTCGGGCCGGGGAGCTGTTTTTT.

This clone was picked up a small number of times. V usage is TRBV11-2 and J usage is TRBJ2-7, with 7 bases that match TRBD1. Germline V lookup: CDR1 SGHAT, CDR2 FQNNGV. The trim removed 2 bases at V and 2 bases at J, leaving 6 bases unmatched. CDR3 length equals 15 residues. CDR3 sequence: CASSLTGQLTYEQYF. The CDR3 bases are TGTGCCAGCAGCTTAACGGGACAGTTGACCTACGAGCAGTACTTC. The full variable domain, rest sourced from reference TRBV11-2 and TRBJ2-7, is EAGVAQSPRYKIIEKRQSVAFWCNPISGHATLYWYQQILGQGPKLLIQFQNNGVVDDSQLPKDRFSAERLKGVDSTLKIQPAKLEDSAVYLCASSLTGQLTYEQYFGPGTRLTVT.

The chain employs TRBV5-1 and TRBJ2-7; weak D call: TRBD2 (6 bases). The germline V and J ends were trimmed by 0 bases and 7 bases, with 8 bases remaining between them. The CDR3 covers 12 residues. Germline V gene lookup returns CDR1 SGHRS and CDR2 YFSETQ. CDR3 DNA sequence: TGCGCCAGCAGCTTGGTCGCGGGGGAGCAGTACTTC. This encodes CASSLVAGEQYF. The whole variable domain, remainder taken from reference TRBV5-1 and TRBJ2-7, is KAGVTQTPRYLIKTRGQQVTLSCSPISGHRSVSWYQQTPGQGLQFLFEYFSETQRNKGNFPGRFSGRQFSNSRSEMNVSTLELGDSALYLCASSLVAGEQYFGPGTRLTVT.

The rearrangement joins TRBV28 to TRBJ1-5, with a tentative D call TRBD1 (5 bases). CDR3 size: 12 residues. V was cut by 5 bases and J by 7 bases, with 9 bases left in between. Germline CDR1 is MDHEN and CDR2 is SYDVKM. The CDR3 is CASSGAGQPQHF. In DNA form, the CDR3 reads TGTGCCAGCAGTGGGGCGGGGCAGCCCCAGCATTTT.

This chain uses TRBV9 with TRBJ1-2; 9 bases agree with TRBD1. The V segment lost 3 bases and the J segment 5 bases; nucleotides outside the gene matches: 8. Germline CDR1 and CDR2: SGDLS and YYNGEE. The CDR3 totals 15 residues. The CDR3 here is CASSATGGLGYGYTF. In nucleotides, the CDR3 is TGTGCCAGCAGCGCCACAGGGGGCCTGGGATATGGCTACACCTTC.

This chain connects TRBV2 to TRBJ1-6; 10 bases fit TRBD1. The V segment lost 4 bases and the J segment 8 bases; nucleotides outside the gene matches: 8. Germline V gene lookup returns CDR1 SNHLY and CDR2 FYNNEI. CDR3 length: 16 residues. Here the CDR3 DNA reads TGTGCCAGCAGTGGGACCGGGACAGGGGATTATTCACCCCTCCACTTT. This encodes CASSGTGTGDYSPLHF.

This clone was detected only a few times. The rearrangement links TRBV5-6 to TRBJ1-5, with TRBD1 matching 7 bases. V trimming: 3 bases; J trimming: 6 bases; junction bases outside the gene matches: 6. The CDR3 length is 14 residues. CDR1 SGHDT and CDR2 YYEEEE come from the germline V gene. The CDR3 bases are TGTGCCAGCAGCTCCTTCGACAGGGCTCAGCCCCAGCATTTT. This encodes CASSSFDRAQPQHF.

CDR3: CASSKTGTASDGYTF. The CDR3 DNA sequence: TGTGCCAGCAGCAAAACCGGGACAGCCTCCGATGGCTACACCTTC. This sequence joins TRBV21-1 and TRBJ1-2; whether TRBD1, the table's D call, matches the DNA was not checked. TRBV21-1 is recorded as a pseudogene. The CDR3 runs 15 residues.

The chain carries TRBV6-1 and TRBJ1-4; unclear D gene. This CDR3 region has 16 residues. Trimming shortened V by 4 bases and J by 0 bases, and 12 bases separated the two germline ends. CDR1 MNHNS and CDR2 SASEGT come from the germline V gene. The chain's CDR3 is CASSGQAVTTNEKLFF. In DNA form, the CDR3 reads TGTGCCAGCAGTGGTCAGGCAGTAACAACTAATGAAAAACTGTTTTTT.

This clone was recorded a few times. The chain has TRBV28 and TRBJ1-4; 7 positions agree with TRBD1. Germline V gene data show CDR1 as MDHEN and CDR2 as SYDVKM. V shed 5 bases, J shed 4 bases, and the junction held 13 bases outside the gene matches. This CDR3 comprises 17 residues. CDR3 sequence (DNA): TGTGCCAGCAGTCCGTGGGACAGAGGAACAATTAATGAAAAACTGTTTTTT. Protein product: CASSPWDRGTINEKLFF. Variable domain in full (rest from reference TRBV28 and TRBJ1-4): DVKVTQSSRYLVKRTGEKVFLECVQDMDHENMFWYRQDPGLGLRLIYFSYDVKMKEKGDIPEGYSVSREKKERFSLILESASTNQTSMYLCASSPWDRGTINEKLFFGSGTQLSVL.

V and J are TRBV23-1 and TRBJ2-7; no firm D call. TRBV23-1 is filed as an ORF, its function uncertain. Trimming took 10 bases from V and 2 from J, leaving 12 bases between them. CDR3 length equals 12 residues. The CDR3 here is CANPEVPYEQYF. Here the CDR3 DNA reads TGCGCCAACCCTGAGGTCCCCTACGAGCAGTACTTC.

V and J are TRBV27 and TRBJ2-7; maybe TRBD2 (6 bases). There are 20 residues in the CDR3. Germline CDR1 reads MNHEY; CDR2 reads SMNVEV (reference sequence). Trimming stripped 4 bases from V and 2 bases from J, with 30 bases between. Here the CDR3 reads CASSSYLRGTERWTTYEQYF. The CDR3 nucleotides are TGTGCCAGCAGTTCCTACCTACGGGGGACCGAGAGATGGACCACCTACGAGCAGTACTTC.

V usage is TRBV7-2 and J usage is TRBJ2-6, with D perhaps matching TRBD2 (5 bases). The germline CDR1 and CDR2 sequences are SGHTA and FQGNSA. CDR3 length: 16 residues. Deletions cut 6 bases from V and 4 bases from J, with 16 bases between. The CDR3 DNA reads TGTGCCAGCAGAATAGGATCCCCGGGAGGGGCCAACGTCCTGACTTTC. As protein: CASRIGSPGGANVLTF.

V is TRBV6-2 or TRBV6-3 and J is TRBJ1-2; the D is unclear. This CDR3 has 12 amino acids. The germline V gene has CDR1 MNHEY and CDR2 SVGEGT. V gave up 2 bases and J gave up 6 bases, with 7 bases separating them. This CDR3 reads CASSYRENGYTF. The CDR3 nucleotides are TGTGCCAGCAGTTACAGGGAGAATGGCTACACCTTC.

Remarks on this clone: Distinct nucleotide sequences in the sample also encode this CDR3. This rearrangement joins TRBV7-3 to TRBJ2-3, with D unclear. V was clipped by 5 bases and J by 0 bases, with 9 bases between them. Germline V gene data show CDR1 as SGHTA and CDR2 as FQGTGA. The CDR3 spans 14 residues. The CDR3 DNA reads TGTGCCAGCAGCGGATCCGGGAGCACAGATACGCAGTATTTT. Translation: CASSGSGSTDTQYF.

V is TRBV9 and J is TRBJ2-1; 10 bases map to TRBD2. The CDR3 consists of 16 residues. Per the germline V gene, CDR1 is SGDLS and CDR2 is YYNGEE. Germline trimming cut 1 base from V and 4 bases from J; bases unmatched to any gene: 5. CDR3 bases: TGTGCCAGCAGCGTATCGCCTAGCGGGGGTTACAATGAGCAGTTCTTC. Its translation is CASSVSPSGGYNEQFF.

The chain combines TRBV7-2 with TRBJ2-3; 14 bases align to TRBD2. CDR3 length equals 18 residues. The V segment lost 2 bases and the J segment 2 bases; nucleotides outside the gene matches: 6. Germline V gene lookup returns CDR1 SGHTA and CDR2 FQGNSA. CDR3 in amino acids: CASSLRLAGGPITDTQYF. In DNA, the CDR3 is TGTGCCAGCAGCTTAAGACTAGCGGGGGGGCCCATCACAGATACGCAGTATTTT.

The CDR3 sequence is CASSPGTVLGNTIYF. Written as DNA, the CDR3 is TGTGCCAGCAGCCCAGGGACAGTCCTTGGAAACACCATATATTTT. This chain links TRBV7-2 with TRBJ1-3; 7 bases agree with TRBD1. With V trimmed by 5 bases and J by 3 bases, 7 bases remained unmatched. CDR1 and CDR2 from the germline V gene are SGHTA and FQGNSA. The CDR3 length is 15 residues.

The J gene is TRBJ1-5, the V gene TRBV6-2 or TRBV6-3, with 8 bases identical to TRBD1. With V trimmed by 6 bases and J by 8 bases, 12 bases remained unmatched. Germline loops: CDR1 MNHEY, CDR2 SVGEGT. The CDR3 totals 15 residues. The chain's CDR3 is CASSPYDRGKEPQHF. DNA of the CDR3: TGTGCCAGCAGCCCCTACGACAGGGGAAAGGAGCCCCAGCATTTT.

CDR3 amino acids: CASSLRLAGTDTQYF. CDR3 nucleotide sequence: TGTGCCAGCAGCCTCAGACTAGCGGGTACAGATACGCAGTATTTT. The chain is built from TRBV7-3 and TRBJ2-3; 10 bases match TRBD2. The CDR3 runs to 15 residues. The trim removed 5 bases at V and 3 bases at J, leaving 5 bases unmatched. CDR1 SGHTA and CDR2 FQGTGA come from the germline V gene.

The chain is built from TRBV5-8 and TRBJ2-7; no clear D gene. The CDR3 extends over 12 amino acids. Germline V CDR1 and CDR2: SGHTS, YDEGEE. With 4 bases removed from V and 3 bases from J, the gap between germline ends came to 8 bases. CDR3 amino acids: CASSPGVYEQYF. In DNA form, the CDR3 reads TGTGCCAGCAGCCCCGGAGTCTACGAGCAGTACTTC.

The chain has TRBV4-3 and TRBJ2-3; 8 nucleotides align to TRBD1. Germline V lookup: CDR1 LGHNA, CDR2 YSLEER. After removal of 4 bases from V and 11 bases from J, the junction contained 11 bases not matched to a gene. The CDR3 covers 14 residues. CDR3 residues: CASSPGTGPVGQYF. The CDR3 DNA reads as TGCGCCAGCAGCCCAGGGACAGGCCCCGTTGGGCAGTATTTT.

The DNA for the CDR3 is TGTGCCATCAGTGACTCAGGGAAGGGCTATGGCTACACCTTC. It codes for CAISDSGKGYGYTF. The chain combines TRBV10-3 with TRBJ1-2, with D tentatively TRBD1 (5 bases). Germline-derived CDR1 and CDR2 are ENHRY and SYGVKD. Trimming left V 3 bases short and J 4 bases short, with 12 bases between. The CDR3 is 14 residues long.

The chain combines TRBV9 with TRBJ2-1; 8 nucleotides match TRBD2. The CDR3 has 15 residues. Germline V lookup: CDR1 SGDLS, CDR2 YYNGEE. V shed 4 bases, J shed 6 bases, and the junction held 9 bases outside the gene matches. The CDR3 spells CASSPQGRGVNEQFF. The DNA for the CDR3 is TGTGCCAGCAGCCCCCAAGGGCGGGGGGTCAATGAGCAGTTCTTC.

In its sample, this clone was seen many times. V is TRBV7-9 and J is TRBJ2-6; perhaps TRBD2 as D (5 bases). Between the trimmed V and J ends, which lost 6 bases and 0 bases, there was a span of 9 bases. Germline V lookup: CDR1 SEHNR, CDR2 FQNEAQ (reference sequence). The CDR3 loop spans 15 amino acids. CDR3 DNA sequence: TGTGCCAGCAGTGGGGAGAGCTCTGGGGCCAACGTCCTGACTTTC. Translating gives CASSGESSGANVLTF.

Comments on this clone: Other DNA sequences from this sample encode an identical CDR3 as well. The J gene is TRBJ2-3, the V gene TRBV5-1; tentatively, D is TRBD2 (6 bases). The CDR3 loop spans 14 amino acids. Trimming stripped 1 base from V and 1 base from J, with 7 bases between. Germline V CDR1 and CDR2: SGHRS, YFSETQ. CDR3 in DNA: TGCGCCAGCAGCTTGCCGGGGGGCACAGATACGCAGTATTTT. Translating it yields CASSLPGGTDTQYF.

This clone appeared a few times. The rearrangement uses TRBV2 and TRBJ1-1; TRBD1 might be the D (6 bases). The ends were cut back, 2 bases at V and 4 bases at J, with 11 bases in the middle. The CDR3 has 14 residues. Germline V CDR1 and CDR2: SNHLY, FYNNEI. CDR3 DNA sequence: TGTGCCAGCAGTGAAAGACGCAGGGGCACTGAAGCTTTCTTT. Amino acids: CASSERRRGTEAFF. Full variable domain (missing parts from reference TRBV2 and TRBJ1-1): EPEVTQTPSHQVTQMGQEVILRCVPISNHLYFYWYRQILGQKVEFLVSFYNNEISEKSEIFDDQFSVERPDGSNFTLKIRSTKLEDSAMYFCASSERRRGTEAFFGQGTRLTVV.

V usage is TRBV15 and J usage is TRBJ1-5; 9 bases fit TRBD1. Per the germline V gene, CDR1 is LNHNV and CDR2 is YYDKDF (reference sequence). This CDR3 has 15 amino acids. V shed 3 bases, J shed 6 bases, and the junction held 6 bases outside the gene matches. The CDR3 DNA follows: TGTGCCACCAGCAGCTCGGGACAGGGTGTTCAGCCCCAGCATTTT. Its translation: CATSSSGQGVQPQHF.

V usage is TRBV10-2 and J usage is TRBJ2-5; TRBD1 aligns across 8 bases. With V trimmed by 2 bases and J by 5 bases, 1 base remained unmatched. In germline, CDR1 is WSHSY, CDR2 SAAADI. The CDR3 totals 13 residues. CDR3 sequence: CASSEDRGETQYF. As DNA, the CDR3 is TGCGCCAGCAGTGAGGACAGGGGCGAGACCCAGTACTTC.

The V gene is TRBV9, the J gene TRBJ1-4; no clear D. From germline, CDR1 is SGDLS and CDR2 YYNGEE. V was pared by 5 bases and J by 4 bases, with 9 bases between. The CDR3 runs to 13 residues. In nucleotides, the CDR3 is TGTGCCAGCAGGAGAGGTCTTAATGAAAAACTGTTTTTT. This encodes CASRRGLNEKLFF.